The 27 T cell receptor beta chains given below trace back to one sample, sequenced in a study of CD8 T cells in ankylosing spondylitis. Study results and limitations: There was a TCR beta motif, made of several highly homologous variants, that appeared characteristic of ankylosing spondylitis blood.

Their antigens are not known. TCRdb ran MiXCR on the 5' RACE reads and lists one entry per CDR3 protein. The sample consists of more than 600,000 distinct CDR3 sequences, roughly 20% of them appearing once. Source material: blood, either unsorted or a sorted T cell fraction (not recorded which). Receptor source: a male donor with ankylosing spondylitis.

There are a few counts of this clonotype. The gene calls are TRBV27 and TRBJ2-6; no clear D gene. Per the germline V gene, CDR1 is MNHEY and CDR2 is SMNVEV (reference sequence). With 10 bases removed from V and 0 bases from J, the gap between germline ends came to 19 bases. The CDR3 is 17 amino acids. The CDR3 coding sequence is TGTGCCACTCAAAGGGTCTGGTCATCCTCTGGGGCCAACGTCCTGACTTTC. Translating gives CATQRVWSSSGANVLTF. The full variable domain, in which reference TRBV27 and TRBJ2-6 provide the parts outside the CDR3, is EAQVTQNPRYLITVTGKKLTVTCSQNMNHEYMSWYRQDPGLGLRQIYYSMNVEVTDKGDVPEGYKVSRKEKRNFPLILESPSPNQTSLYFCATQRVWSSSGANVLTFGAGSRLTVL.

The genes are TRBV9 and TRBJ2-1, with 13 bases fitting TRBD2. The CDR3 has 16 amino acids. Germline trimming cut 0 bases from V and 3 bases from J; bases unmatched to any gene: 0. Germline loops: CDR1 SGDLS, CDR2 YYNGEE. The CDR3 nucleotides are TGTGCCAGCAGCGTAGGGACTAGCGGGAGCTACAATGAGCAGTTCTTC. It yields the protein CASSVGTSGSYNEQFF.

This clonotype turned up a few times. The chain carries TRBV7-2 and TRBJ2-1; the D gene is possibly TRBD2 (6 bases). This CDR3 is built from 16 residues. Germline V gene data show CDR1 as SGHTA and CDR2 as FQGNSA. V was trimmed by 5 bases and J by 0 bases, leaving 14 bases between them. The CDR3 region has the DNA TGTGCCAGCAGCACCCGGAGGGCAAGCTCCTACAATGAGCAGTTCTTC. Translating it yields CASSTRRASSYNEQFF.

The chain couples TRBV5-5 to TRBJ2-3; no definite D call. The CDR3 contains 14 residues. V lost 4 bases and J 3 bases, leaving 12 bases between the germline ends. The germline gives CDR1 SGHKS, CDR2 YYEKEE (reference sequence). The CDR3 here is CASSPSVGTDTQYF. CDR3 DNA sequence: TGTGCCAGCAGCCCGTCCGTGGGGACAGATACGCAGTATTTT.

This clonotype was detected only once. This chain connects TRBV20-1 to TRBJ2-7; a weak D match, TRBD1 (6 bases). This CDR3 has 12 amino acids. Germline V gene lookup returns CDR1 DFQATT and CDR2 SNEGSKA (reference sequence). V lost 6 bases and J 4 bases, leaving 13 bases between the germline ends. Here the CDR3 reads CSAPGHRYEQYF. CDR3 nucleotide sequence: TGCAGTGCCCCGGGACACCGATACGAGCAGTACTTC.

This clonotype turned up a few times. The gene calls are TRBV7-6 and TRBJ2-5, with D possibly being TRBD1 (5 bases). The CDR3 loop spans 15 amino acids. Between the trimmed V and J ends, which lost 2 bases and 4 bases, there was a span of 14 bases. Germline-derived CDR1 and CDR2 are SGHVS and FNYEAQ. CDR3 coding DNA: TGTGCCAGCAGCTTAAAGGGCAGGGTAGGAGAGACCCAGTACTTC. Its translation: CASSLKGRVGETQYF.

This rearrangement joins TRBV6-2 or TRBV6-3 to TRBJ2-2; D is unclear. V was pared by 2 bases and J by 5 bases, with 15 bases between. Germline loops: CDR1 MNHEY, CDR2 SVGEGT. The CDR3 spans 16 residues. Written as DNA, the CDR3 is TGTGCCAGCAGTTACGGTGCCCTTGCTGGGACCGGGGAGCTGTTTTTT. Its translation: CASSYGALAGTGELFF.

CDR3 sequence reads: CSVEGISSYEQYF. The CDR3, as DNA: TGCAGCGTTGAAGGAATTAGCTCCTACGAGCAGTACTTC. This chain uses TRBV29-1 with TRBJ2-7; D unresolved. Germline CDR1 is SQVTM and CDR2 is ANQGSEA. The CDR3 has 13 amino acids. Trimming removed 1 base at V and 0 bases at J, with 7 bases between.

This clonotype appeared a few times. The chain carries TRBV24-1 and TRBJ2-5, with 8 bases lining up with TRBD1. With 9 bases clipped from V and 5 bases from J, the junction kept 13 bases outside the gene matches. CDR1 and CDR2 (germline): KGHDR, SFDVKD. The CDR3 loop spans 15 amino acids. The CDR3: CATRGAQGAAETQYF. The CDR3 nucleotides are TGTGCCACCCGGGGTGCGCAGGGGGCAGCGGAGACCCAGTACTTC.

The rearrangement links TRBV20-1 to TRBJ2-1, with 8 bases identical to TRBD2. With 0 bases clipped from V and 2 bases from J, the junction kept 3 bases outside the gene matches. The CDR3 covers 15 residues. Per germline, CDR1 DFQATT and CDR2 SNEGSKA (reference sequence). The CDR3 sequence is CSARDTSGTYNEQFF. CDR3 DNA: TGCAGTGCTAGAGATACTAGCGGAACCTACAATGAGCAGTTCTTC.

This clonotype was detected a few times. The chain couples TRBV3-1 to TRBJ1-1; no clear D gene. Trimming took 1 base from V and 2 from J, leaving 8 bases between them. Germline values: CDR1 LGHDT, CDR2 YNNKEL (reference sequence). This CDR3 has 14 amino acids. CDR3: CASSQVQLNTEAFF. CDR3 sequence (DNA): TGTGCCAGCAGCCAAGTTCAGCTAAACACTGAAGCTTTCTTT. The full variable domain, rest sourced from reference TRBV3-1 and TRBJ1-1, is DTAVSQTPKYLVTQMGNDKSIKCEQNLGHDTMYWYKQDSKKFLKIMFSYNNKELIINETVPNRFSPKSPDKAHLNLHINSLELGDSAVYFCASSQVQLNTEAFFGQGTRLTVV.

V is TRBV5-1 and J is TRBJ2-2; no clear D. The CDR3 is 15 amino acids. V was shortened by 4 bases and J by 1 base, with 11 bases between the two germline ends. Germline V lookup: CDR1 SGHRS, CDR2 YFSETQ. CDR3 protein: CASSLSSQNTGELFF. DNA for the CDR3: TGCGCCAGCAGCCTAAGCTCTCAGAACACCGGGGAGCTGTTTTTT. The entire variable domain, with the rest obtained from reference TRBV5-1 and TRBJ2-2, is as follows: KAGVTQTPRYLIKTRGQQVTLSCSPISGHRSVSWYQQTPGQGLQFLFEYFSETQRNKGNFPGRFSGRQFSNSRSEMNVSTLELGDSALYLCASSLSSQNTGELFFGEGSRLTVL.

This chain links TRBV27 with TRBJ2-7; D gene uncertain. Germline V CDR1 and CDR2: MNHEY, SMNVEV (reference sequence). Trimming removed 4 bases at V and 1 base at J, with 14 bases between. The CDR3 is 15 amino acids. The CDR3 is CASSSLTMVSYEQYF. CDR3 DNA: TGTGCCAGCAGTTCCCTGACCATGGTGTCCTACGAGCAGTACTTC.

The rearrangement uses TRBV6-5 and TRBJ1-2; a possible D gene is TRBD1 (6 bases). The CDR3 is 11 residues long. Trimming shortened V by 2 bases and J by 10 bases, and 8 bases separated the two germline ends. Germline-derived CDR1 and CDR2 are MNHEY and SVGAGI. CDR3 sequence reads: CASSYGGHYTF. The CDR3 bases are TGTGCCAGCAGTTACGGGGGGCACTACACCTTC.

The genes are TRBV12-3 or TRBV12-4 and TRBJ1-3; D is uncertain. Deletions cut 7 bases from V and 0 bases from J, with 10 bases between. The CDR3 runs 14 residues. CDR3 residues: CASTLEGSGNTIYF. CDR3 nucleotides: TGTGCCAGCACCCTTGAAGGCTCTGGAAACACCATATATTTT.

The chain is built from TRBV12-3 or TRBV12-4 and TRBJ2-7; the D is unclear. The CDR3 covers 13 residues. The V and J ends lost 6 bases and 9 bases respectively, with 18 bases between them. The CDR3 DNA is TGTGCCAGCAGAGAACTTCCCCGCCCTTTGCAGTACTTC. Its protein product is CASRELPRPLQYF.

The chain combines TRBV20-1 with TRBJ2-7, with TRBD2 matching over 8 bases. The CDR3 has 14 amino acids. CDR1 is DFQATT, CDR2 SNEGSKA, per germline (reference sequence). Trimming removed 6 bases from V and 1 base from J; junction bases left unmatched: 8. The CDR3 region has the DNA TGCAGTGCCCAAACTAGCGGAGGTTCCTACGAGCAGTACTTC. Residues: CSAQTSGGSYEQYF.

This clonotype was seen a few times. This chain joins TRBV6-6 and TRBJ1-4; D ambiguous. The germline CDR1 and CDR2 sequences are MNHNY and SVGAGI (reference sequence). Trimming shortened V by 7 bases and J by 5 bases, and 8 bases separated the two germline ends. This CDR3 is 12 amino acids long. The CDR3 sequence: CASKDSNEKLFF. The CDR3 coding sequence is TGTGCCAGCAAGGATAGCAATGAAAAACTGTTTTTT.

This clonotype was detected only a few times. The chain links TRBV15 to TRBJ2-1; D gene uncertain. Germline CDR1 is LNHNV and CDR2 is YYDKDF (reference sequence). The CDR3 spans 13 residues. V was trimmed by 3 bases and J by 10 bases, leaving 13 bases between them. The CDR3 loop is CATSRTFVGEQFF. The DNA of the CDR3 is TGTGCCACCAGCAGGACCTTCGTGGGCGAGCAGTTCTTC.

This clonotype was picked up a small number of times. The gene calls are TRBV28 and TRBJ2-1; D may be TRBD1 or TRBD2 (6 bases each). CDR3 length: 23 amino acids. The V gene lost 7 bases and the J gene lost 4 bases, with 41 bases spanning the gap. The germline V gene has CDR1 MDHEN and CDR2 SYDVKM. This CDR3 is CASTSLGEQLPNGDSRGYNEQFF. CDR3 nucleotide sequence: TGTGCCAGCACTTCATTGGGAGAACAGCTTCCTAACGGGGACTCGAGGGGGTACAATGAGCAGTTCTTC.

The chain carries TRBV9 and TRBJ1-3, with D hard to call. V was pared by 1 base and J by 2 bases, with 7 bases between. CDR1 SGDLS and CDR2 YYNGEE come from the germline V gene. The CDR3 is 14 residues long. The CDR3 DNA is TGTGCCAGCAGCGTACAGGTGACTGGAAACACCATATATTTT. Encoded protein: CASSVQVTGNTIYF.

The V and J genes are TRBV5-6 and TRBJ1-5; D unresolved. The CDR3 loop spans 15 amino acids. Germline V gene sequence: CDR1 SGHDT, CDR2 YYEEEE. Trimming shortened V by 4 bases and J by 2 bases, and 13 bases separated the two germline ends. The CDR3 spells CASSMGTVGNQPQHF. CDR3 in DNA: TGTGCCAGCAGCATGGGAACCGTGGGCAATCAGCCCCAGCATTTT. The full variable domain, rest sourced from reference TRBV5-6 and TRBJ1-5, is DAGVTQSPTHLIKTRGQQVTLRCSPKSGHDTVSWYQQALGQGPQFIFQYYEEEERQRGNFPDRFSGHQFPNYSSELNVNALLLGDSALYLCASSMGTVGNQPQHFGDGTRLSIL.

The CDR3 DNA follows: TGCGCCAGCAGCCAAGTGGGACAGGGGGTTAAGGACACTGAAGCTTTCTTT. It codes for CASSQVGQGVKDTEAFF. The chain is built from TRBV4-1 and TRBJ1-1, with 11 bases fitting TRBD1. The V gene end was trimmed by 1 base and the J gene end by 3 bases; junction bases not matched to a gene: 7. CDR3 length: 17 residues. In germline, CDR1 is MGHRA, CDR2 YSYEKL.

This clonotype was observed a handful of times. J is TRBJ2-7 and V is TRBV12-3 or TRBV12-4, with 9 bases lining up with TRBD1. CDR3 size: 15 residues. V lost 5 bases to trimming and J lost 4 bases; unmatched junction nucleotides: 9. The CDR3 loop is CASSPTGGVTYEQYF. In nucleotides, the CDR3 is TGTGCCAGCAGTCCCACAGGGGGCGTGACTTACGAGCAGTACTTC.

This clonotype was counted between two and nine times. The chain carries TRBV20-1 and TRBJ1-1; D perhaps matches TRBD1 (6 bases). CDR3 length equals 14 residues. Germline V lookup: CDR1 DFQATT, CDR2 SNEGSKA (reference sequence). V was shortened by 5 bases and J by 0 bases, with 13 bases between the two germline ends. DNA for the CDR3: TGCAGTGCTCCTACCGGGGGCATGAACACTGAAGCTTTCTTT. It encodes CSAPTGGMNTEAFF.

The genes are TRBV3-1 and TRBJ1-4, with D unclear. The germline V gene encodes CDR1 LGHDT and CDR2 YNNKEL (reference sequence). V was cut by 4 bases and J by 0 bases, with 9 bases left in between. This CDR3 is 15 amino acids long. The CDR3 DNA is TGTGCCAGCAGCCGCATTGGCGCAACTAATGAAAAACTGTTTTTT. This translates into CASSRIGATNEKLFF.

CDR3 region: CAISESSQTQDEQYF. The DNA of the CDR3 is TGTGCCATCAGTGAGTCGAGCCAGACTCAGGACGAGCAGTACTTC. The chain combines TRBV10-3 with TRBJ2-7, with unresolved D. Trimming cost V 0 bases and J 5 bases, with 14 bases left between them. This CDR3 spans 15 amino acids. Germline V gene data show CDR1 as ENHRY and CDR2 as SYGVKD.